The 13 T cell receptor beta chains presented below share a single source sample, sequenced in a study of blood T cell repertoires in COVID-19. Libraries were prepared by immunoSEQ multiplex PCR; TCRdb keeps only in-frame clonotypes and omits some of them. The sample contains some 67,000 clones, 87% of which appear only once. The sequenced sample was peripheral blood. These receptor sequences come from a woman aged 80 or over with acute or convalescent COVID-19.

CDR3 in DNA: TGTGCCAGCAGCCCAGGAGTGGGAGTTGGAAACACCATATATTTT. Its protein is CASSPGVGVGNTIYF. The V and J genes are TRBV3-1 (or the pseudogene TRBV3-2) and TRBJ1-3; D is unclear. Germline V gene data show CDR1 as LGHDT and CDR2 as YNNKEL (reference sequence). Trimming left V 4 bases short and J 3 bases short, with 13 bases between. The CDR3 sequence is 15 residues long.

The V call is TRBV6-5, the J call TRBJ1-1, with 8 bases lining up with TRBD1. The CDR3 consists of 14 residues. The V and J ends lost 6 bases and 4 bases, in that order; junction bases with no gene match: 7. CDR1 is MNHEY and CDR2 is SVGAGI in the germline V gene. DNA of the CDR3: TGTGCCAGCAGAGCCGGACAGGGAACCACTGAAGCTTTCTTT. This codes for CASRAGQGTTEAFF.

The chain combines TRBV2 with TRBJ1-4; D remains unclear. V lost 1 base, J lost 7 bases, and 7 bases lay in between. Looked up from germline, CDR1 is SNHLY and CDR2 is FYNNEI. The CDR3 has 13 residues. This CDR3 reads CASSEVRGEKLFF. In DNA form, the CDR3 reads TGTGCCAGCAGTGAAGTCCGGGGTGAAAAACTGTTTTTT. The whole variable domain, filled in from reference TRBV2 and TRBJ1-4, reads EPEVTQTPSHQVTQMGQEVILRCVPISNHLYFYWYRQILGQKVEFLVSFYNNEISEKSEIFDDQFSVERPDGSNFTLKIRSTKLEDSAMYFCASSEVRGEKLFFGSGTQLSVL.

This clone has more than one count but fewer than ten. This chain connects TRBV27 to TRBJ1-2; 9 bases align to TRBD1. This CDR3 spans 15 amino acids. The V segment lost 9 bases and the J segment 10 bases; nucleotides outside the gene matches: 18. Germline V lookup: CDR1 MNHEY, CDR2 SMNVEV (reference sequence). The CDR3 protein is CASRSSAGTGLDYTF. Here the CDR3 DNA reads TGTGCCAGTAGATCTTCGGCCGGGACAGGGTTGGACTACACCTTC.

This clone has only a few counts. The chain uses TRBV28 and TRBJ1-1; 8 bases fit TRBD1. The CDR3 totals 14 residues. V was pared by 3 bases and J by 5 bases, with 5 bases of the junction left unmatched. Germline CDR1 and CDR2: MDHEN and SYDVKM. The CDR3 here is CASSFPGTGTEAFF. CDR3 coding DNA: TGTGCCAGCAGTTTCCCCGGGACAGGAACTGAAGCTTTCTTT.

The chain has TRBV7-9 and TRBJ1-2; 7 bases line up with TRBD1. CDR1 is SEHNR, CDR2 FQNEAQ, per germline (reference sequence). The CDR3 extends over 14 amino acids. Unmatched junction bases numbered 8, after V lost 5 bases and J lost 5 bases. The CDR3 nucleotides read TGTGCCAGCAGCCAAGGGCTGGGACAGTATGGCTACACCTTC. Amino acids: CASSQGLGQYGYTF.

The chain combines TRBV7-7 with TRBJ2-1; D possibly corresponds to TRBD2 (6 bases). Trimming removed 4 bases from V and 9 bases from J, with 16 bases in between. The germline V gene encodes CDR1 SSHAT and CDR2 FNYEAQ (reference sequence). The CDR3 is 14 residues long. This CDR3 is CASSSSFMGGEQFF. In DNA, the CDR3 is TGTGCCAGCAGCTCATCATTTATGGGGGGTGAGCAGTTCTTC. The whole variable domain, remainder taken from reference TRBV7-7 and TRBJ2-1, is GAGVSQSPRYKVTKRGQDVTLRCDPISSHATLYWYQQALGQGPEFLTYFNYEAQPDKSGLPSDRFSAERPEGSISTLTIQRTEQRDSAMYRCASSSSFMGGEQFFGPGTRLTVL.

The table lists this clone with a count of one. This chain links TRBV27 with TRBJ1-5; D not resolved. CDR1 and CDR2 (germline): MNHEY, SMNVEV (reference sequence). This CDR3 comprises 13 residues. Trimming shortened V by 3 bases and J by 5 bases, and 8 bases separated the two germline ends. CDR3 in DNA: TGTGCCAGCAGTTTCACAGTCTATCAGCCCCAGCATTTT. Residues: CASSFTVYQPQHF.

The gene calls are TRBV7-6 and TRBJ1-2; 8 bases line up with TRBD1. The J segment lost 8 bases and the V segment lost 5 bases, leaving 10 bases of the junction unmatched. CDR1 SGHVS and CDR2 FNYEAQ come from the germline V gene. The CDR3 is 14 residues long. As DNA, the CDR3 is TGTGCCAGCAGCCCTGACAGGGGAATAAGCGGCTACACCTTC. Translating it yields CASSPDRGISGYTF.

The J gene is TRBJ2-6, the V gene TRBV6-6, with no clear D. CDR1 and CDR2 (germline): MNHNY, SVGAGI (reference sequence). This CDR3 has 14 residues. Trimming left V 11 bases short and J 0 bases short, with 11 bases between. The CDR3 region is CAGKQSSGANVLTF. CDR3 coding DNA: TGTGCCGGAAAACAGAGCTCTGGGGCCAACGTCCTGACTTTC.

V and J are TRBV5-6 and TRBJ1-2, with 8 bases lining up with TRBD1. Trimming removed 4 bases from V and 4 bases from J; junction bases left unmatched: 9. Germline CDR1 reads SGHDT; CDR2 reads YYEEEE. This CDR3 has 15 residues. CDR3 sequence reads: CASSLRTGSAYGYTF. The CDR3 bases are TGTGCCAGCAGCCTGAGGACAGGGTCAGCCTATGGCTACACCTTC.

This chain links TRBV3-1 (or the pseudogene TRBV3-2) with TRBJ2-7; TRBD2 aligns across 7 bases. Unmatched junction bases numbered 5, after V lost 1 base and J lost 5 bases. The CDR3 contains 14 residues. Per germline, CDR1 LGHDT and CDR2 YNNKEL (reference sequence). The CDR3 region has the DNA TGTGCCAGCAGCCAAGGGCGCGGGACTAACGAGCAGTACTTC. It encodes CASSQGRGTNEQYF.

This rearrangement joins TRBV5-1 to TRBJ2-7, with D tentatively TRBD1 (6 bases). V was cut by 4 bases and J by 0 bases, with 11 bases left in between. From germline, CDR1 is SGHRS and CDR2 YFSETQ. The CDR3 extends over 14 amino acids. The chain's CDR3 is CASSLQGTSYEQYF. The CDR3 DNA reads as TGCGCCAGCAGCCTCCAGGGGACCTCCTACGAGCAGTACTTC.